These 27 T cell receptor beta chains were all obtained from the same sample, sequenced in a study of blood T cell repertoires in COVID-19 (dated by TCRdb to 2020 to 2022). Library construction relied on the immunoSEQ multiplex PCR assay. TCRdb obtained this table from immuneACCESS and retained in-frame rearrangements with V and J assigned. These tables miss some clones; where compared with another copy, unresolved V genes account for less than half of the shortfall, and the remainder is unexplained. This sample holds more than 150,000 clones; roughly nine tenths were observed only once. The ten largest make up under 5% of the sample. The sequencing input was peripheral blood. The source of these receptors is a woman between 65 and 79 years old with acute or convalescent COVID-19.

The chain links TRBV5-4 to TRBJ2-2, with TRBD1 matching over 9 bases. J gave up 4 bases and V 1 base, and 2 bases lay outside the gene matches. The CDR3 length is 15 residues. Per the germline V gene, CDR1 is SGHNT and CDR2 is YYREEE (reference sequence). DNA for the CDR3: TGTGCCAGCAGCTTGACAGGGGGCGTCACCGGGGAGCTGTTTTTT. As protein: CASSLTGGVTGELFF.

The chain joins TRBV5-6 to TRBJ2-5; 7 bases are shared with TRBD1. The V and J ends lost 1 base and 1 base, in that order; junction bases with no gene match: 1. Germline V gene data show CDR1 as SGHDT and CDR2 as YYEEEE. This CDR3 contains 14 residues. The CDR3: CASSLQGVQETQYF. The CDR3 DNA follows: TGTGCCAGCAGCTTGCAGGGGGTCCAAGAGACCCAGTACTTC.

The CDR3, as DNA: TGCGCCAGCAGCCAAGACCGTGGGGGGTACGGCACAGATACGCAGTATTTT. This gives the protein CASSQDRGGYGTDTQYF. This chain uses TRBV4-1 with TRBJ2-3; possible D gene TRBD2, 6 bases. V lost 0 bases to trimming and J lost 1 base, with 14 bases between them. Germline-derived CDR1 and CDR2 are MGHRA and YSYEKL. CDR3 size: 17 residues.

The chain links TRBV18 to TRBJ2-6; tentative D call: TRBD1 (5 bases). Deletions cut 0 bases from V and 0 bases from J, with 9 bases between. There are 17 residues in the CDR3. Germline CDR1 is KGHSH and CDR2 is LQKENI. This CDR3 reads CASSPPRQSSGANVLTF. CDR3 DNA sequence: TGTGCCAGCTCACCACCACGACAGTCCTCTGGGGCCAACGTCCTGACTTTC.

This clone came up a few times. This chain connects TRBV7-2 to TRBJ2-2; possible D gene TRBD2, 5 bases. The CDR3 contains 14 residues. Trimming cost V 2 bases and J 3 bases, with 7 bases left between them. Germline V gene data show CDR1 as SGHTA and CDR2 as FQGNSA. CDR3 nucleotides: TGTGCCAGCAGCTTAAGGCGGGACACCGGGGAGCTGTTTTTT. Amino acids: CASSLRRDTGELFF.

The rearrangement joins TRBV30 to TRBJ1-6; TRBD1 agrees at 8 bases. CDR3 size: 12 residues. From germline, CDR1 is GTSNPN and CDR2 SVGIG (reference sequence). The CDR3 here is CARGTGGSPLHF. CDR3 sequence (DNA): TGTGCAAGGGGGACAGGCGGCTCACCCCTCCACTTT.

The V gene is TRBV3-1 (or the pseudogene TRBV3-2), the J gene TRBJ1-5; 7 bases map to TRBD1. Germline V gene sequence: CDR1 LGHDT, CDR2 YNNKEL (reference sequence). V was pared by 5 bases and J by 0 bases, with 4 bases of the junction left unmatched. CDR3 length: 15 residues. The CDR3 loop is CASSFDRDSNQPQHF. CDR3 sequence (DNA): TGTGCCAGCAGCTTTGACAGGGATAGCAATCAGCCCCAGCATTTT.

CDR3 amino acids: CASSTRDSKQFF. CDR3 bases: TGTGCCAGCAGCACCCGGGACTCCAAGCAGTTCTTC. The chain is built from TRBV9 and TRBJ2-1, with a tentative D call TRBD2 (6 bases). Trimming pared 4 bases from V and 11 bases from J, leaving 13 bases between. Per germline, CDR1 SGDLS and CDR2 YYNGEE. The CDR3 is 12 amino acids.

This clone was counted a single time. V usage is TRBV6-2 or TRBV6-3 and J usage is TRBJ1-1, with D uncertain. The germline CDR1 and CDR2 sequences are MNHEY and SVGEGT. The CDR3 runs 12 residues. Trimming took 5 bases from V and 8 from J, leaving 12 bases between them. The DNA of the CDR3 is TGTGCCAGCAGTGATTGGGCAGGAGAAGCTTTCTTT. Translated, it gives CASSDWAGEAFF.

The genes are TRBV4-1 and TRBJ1-2; no reliable D call. Germline V CDR1 and CDR2: MGHRA, YSYEKL. The CDR3 is 9 amino acids. Trimming cost V 8 bases and J 7 bases, with 5 bases left between them. CDR3 in amino acids: CASPGGYTF. The CDR3 DNA is TGCGCCAGCCCCGGTGGCTACACCTTC.

V and J are TRBV13 and TRBJ2-4; the D gene is possibly TRBD1 (6 bases). The CDR3 totals 14 residues. Trimming removed 5 bases from V and 6 bases from J, with 14 bases in between. The germline V gene has CDR1 PRHDT and CDR2 FYEKMQ (reference sequence). The CDR3 DNA follows: TGTGCCAGCAGCACCAGGGGTTTGGGAAACATTCAGTACTTC. Translation gives CASSTRGLGNIQYF.

The chain couples TRBV30 to TRBJ2-7; TRBD1 matches 8 bases. V was pared by 0 bases and J by 4 bases, with 2 bases of the junction left unmatched. Per the germline V gene, CDR1 is GTSNPN and CDR2 is SVGIG (reference sequence). The CDR3 consists of 13 residues. Here the CDR3 DNA reads TGTGCCTGGAGTGTACAGGGGGGATACGAGCAGTACTTC. It specifies CAWSVQGGYEQYF. Complete variable domain (other parts from reference TRBV30 and TRBJ2-7): SQTIHQWPATLVQPVGSPLSLECTVEGTSNPNLYWYRQAAGRGLQLLFYSVGIGQISSEVPQNLSASRPQDRQFILSSKKLLLSDSGFYLCAWSVQGGYEQYFGPGTRLTVT.

V is TRBV30 and J is TRBJ1-3; 7 bases agree with TRBD1. Germline-derived CDR1 and CDR2 are GTSNPN and SVGIG (reference sequence). V was clipped by 2 bases and J by 0 bases; unmatched bases: 10. The CDR3 consists of 17 residues. The CDR3 reads CAWSFYGQDYSGNTIYF. CDR3 DNA: TGTGCCTGGAGTTTCTATGGACAGGACTACTCTGGAAACACCATATATTTT.

The CDR3 DNA sequence: TGTGCCAGCAGCCGCCGTGGAGAGAACTATGGCTACACCTTC. Translated, it gives CASSRRGENYGYTF. This chain connects TRBV6-2 or TRBV6-3 to TRBJ1-2; no clear D. CDR3 length: 14 amino acids. Between the trimmed V and J ends, which lost 6 bases and 2 bases, there was a span of 13 bases. Germline V lookup: CDR1 MNHEY, CDR2 SVGEGT.

The V gene is TRBV25-1, the J gene TRBJ2-7; 9 nucleotides line up with TRBD1. The ends lost 4 bases at V and 5 bases at J; junction bases unmatched: 9. The CDR3 covers 15 residues. CDR1 is MGHDK, CDR2 SYGVNS, per germline. The CDR3 sequence is CASSASGQGLNEQYF. DNA for the CDR3: TGTGCCAGCAGTGCATCGGGACAGGGATTGAACGAGCAGTACTTC.

J is TRBJ2-1 and V is TRBV18; TRBD1 matches 11 bases. The V segment lost 4 bases and the J segment 7 bases; nucleotides outside the gene matches: 9. The CDR3 loop spans 16 amino acids. Germline V gene data show CDR1 as KGHSH and CDR2 as LQKENI. CDR3 DNA sequence: TGTGCCAGCTCACTATCCGGGACAGGGGGGTGGAATGAGCAGTTCTTC. Translation: CASSLSGTGGWNEQFF.

The chain combines TRBV18 with TRBJ2-1; 9 bases agree with TRBD2. Trimming removed 3 bases from V and 1 base from J; junction bases left unmatched: 1. CDR1 KGHSH and CDR2 LQKENI come from the germline V gene. The CDR3 spans 15 residues. CDR3 amino acids: CASSPTSGSYNEQFF. The CDR3 coding sequence is TGTGCCAGCTCACCTACTAGCGGGTCCTACAATGAGCAGTTCTTC.

This clone was detected a few times. V and J are TRBV6-5 and TRBJ1-1; tentative D call: TRBD1 (5 bases). This CDR3 has 14 amino acids. V was trimmed by 4 bases and J by 3 bases, leaving 12 bases between them. Germline CDR1 is MNHEY and CDR2 is SVGAGI. The CDR3 sequence: CASSSWQGDTEAFF. The CDR3 DNA follows: TGTGCCAGCAGTTCATGGCAGGGCGACACTGAAGCTTTCTTT.

V is TRBV4-2 and J is TRBJ1-5; unclear D gene. V was shortened by 0 bases and J by 1 base, with 7 bases between the two germline ends. Germline V gives CDR1 LGHNA, CDR2 YNFKEQ. This CDR3 contains 15 residues. CDR3 region: CASSQDNKSNQPQHF. The CDR3 bases are TGTGCCAGCAGCCAAGATAACAAGAGCAATCAGCCCCAGCATTTT.

Here the CDR3 reads CASSGKGAPSNEQFF. In DNA, the CDR3 is TGTGCCAGCAGCGGGAAGGGGGCGCCGTCGAATGAGCAGTTCTTC. The J gene is TRBJ2-1, the V gene TRBV6-6; 7 nucleotides agree with TRBD1. The CDR3 is 15 residues long. The V gene end was trimmed by 6 bases and the J gene end by 7 bases; junction bases not matched to a gene: 12. The germline CDR1 and CDR2 sequences are MNHNY and SVGAGI (reference sequence).

V and J are TRBV28 and TRBJ1-5; 7 bases fit TRBD1. CDR3 length: 14 amino acids. J lost 7 bases, V lost 6 bases, and 9 bases had no gene match. From germline, CDR1 is MDHEN and CDR2 SYDVKM. CDR3 amino acids: CASRKDRPEQPQHF. The CDR3 bases are TGTGCCAGCAGAAAGGACAGGCCCGAACAGCCCCAGCATTTT.

This sequence joins TRBV7-8 and TRBJ2-1; TRBD2 matches at 15 bases. The CDR3 loop spans 16 amino acids. The ends lost 4 bases at V and 6 bases at J; junction bases unmatched: 4. Germline CDR1 SGHVS, CDR2 FQNEAQ. The DNA for the CDR3 is TGTGCCAGCAGCTCCCCGGGACTAGCGGGAGGCAATGAGCAGTTCTTC. It translates to CASSSPGLAGGNEQFF.

The CDR3 sequence: CASSMRAGHEQFF. In DNA, the CDR3 is TGTGCCAGTAGTATGAGAGCGGGACATGAGCAGTTCTTC. The V gene is TRBV19, the J gene TRBJ2-1; 7 bases map to TRBD2. Germline V gives CDR1 LNHDA, CDR2 SQIVND (reference sequence). CDR3 length: 13 amino acids. With V trimmed by 3 bases and J by 8 bases, 4 bases remained unmatched.

This chain connects TRBV24-1 to TRBJ2-7, with TRBD2 identical over 10 bases. Germline V CDR1 and CDR2: KGHDR, SFDVKD. The CDR3 is 17 amino acids. V was clipped by 6 bases and J by 2 bases; unmatched bases: 12. The CDR3 region is CATSLRIAGGITYEQYF. DNA of the CDR3: TGTGCCACCAGTCTCCGGATAGCGGGAGGCATAACCTACGAGCAGTACTTC.

The V gene is TRBV28, the J gene TRBJ1-4; TRBD1 agrees at 10 bases. The CDR3 runs to 15 residues. In germline, CDR1 is MDHEN, CDR2 SYDVKM. V lost 6 bases to trimming and J lost 7 bases; unmatched junction nucleotides: 8. The CDR3 spells CASRTGTGVIEKLFF. The CDR3 nucleotides are TGTGCCAGCAGGACGGGGACAGGGGTAATTGAAAAACTGTTTTTT.

The chain carries TRBV4-1 and TRBJ2-3; 7 bases line up with TRBD2. The junction had 11 bases not matched to a gene; V was cut back by 4 bases and J by 4 bases. The CDR3 covers 16 residues. Germline loops: CDR1 MGHRA, CDR2 YSYEKL. The CDR3 coding sequence is TGCGCCAGCAGCCCTCGTTGGGCGGGAGACCCAGATACGCAGTATTTT. Translating gives CASSPRWAGDPDTQYF.

The V gene is TRBV28, the J gene TRBJ2-7; perhaps TRBD1 as D (5 bases). Trimming pared 4 bases from V and 4 bases from J, leaving 11 bases between. This CDR3 is built from 13 residues. Germline CDR1 MDHEN, CDR2 SYDVKM. The CDR3 loop is CASSSKGQYEQYF. In DNA, the CDR3 is TGTGCCAGCAGTTCGAAGGGGCAATACGAGCAGTACTTC.